This T cell receptor (beta chain) was profiled in a study of identical twins. Overall study results and limits: Low generation-probability sequences were in excess among twin-shared out-of-frame alpha sequences.

TCRdb called the 5' RACE reads again in MiXCR, with one record for every CDR3 protein. The sample has around 570,000 distinct CDR3 sequences; roughly 9.9% are singletons. In the case of this clonotype: The antigen remains unidentified.

Germline CDR1 reads SEHNR; CDR2 reads FQNEAQ (reference sequence). V lost 5 bases, J lost 6 bases, and 12 bases stayed unmatched. The CDR3 is 16 amino acids. Each donor was a healthy Caucasian. This sample was also put to use in a study of yellow fever vaccine responses in identical twins. That publication notes: Twins' vaccine T cell response reportedly seemed partly convergent, partly personalized.

The origin of this receptor is a woman between 18 and 30 years old in good health. The chain employs TRBV7-9 and TRBJ2-2; 7 bases agree with TRBD1. Material: PBMCs. The chain's CDR3 is CASSDPDRAPPGELFF. In nucleotides, the CDR3 is TGTGCCAGCAGCGACCCCGACAGGGCGCCACCCGGGGAGCTGTTTTTT. Filled out from reference TRBV7-9 and TRBJ2-2, the complete variable domain reads DTGVSQNPRHKITKRGQNVTFRCDPISEHNRLYWYRQTLGQGPEFLTYFQNEAQLEKSRLLSDRFSAERPKGSFSTLEIQRTEQGDSAMYLCASSDPDRAPPGELFFGEGSRLTVL.